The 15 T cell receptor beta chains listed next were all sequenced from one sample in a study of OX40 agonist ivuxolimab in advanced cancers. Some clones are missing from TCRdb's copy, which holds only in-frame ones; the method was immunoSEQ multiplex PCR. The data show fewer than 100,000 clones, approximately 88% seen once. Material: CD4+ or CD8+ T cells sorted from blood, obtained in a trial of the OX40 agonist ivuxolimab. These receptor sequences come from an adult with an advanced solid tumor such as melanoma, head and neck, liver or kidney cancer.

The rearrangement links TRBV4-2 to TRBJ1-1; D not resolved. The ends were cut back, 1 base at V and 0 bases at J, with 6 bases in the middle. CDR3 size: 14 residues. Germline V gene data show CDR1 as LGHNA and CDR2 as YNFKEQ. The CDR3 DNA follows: TGTGCCAGCAGCCAAGGGATTATGAACACTGAAGCTTTCTTT. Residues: CASSQGIMNTEAFF.

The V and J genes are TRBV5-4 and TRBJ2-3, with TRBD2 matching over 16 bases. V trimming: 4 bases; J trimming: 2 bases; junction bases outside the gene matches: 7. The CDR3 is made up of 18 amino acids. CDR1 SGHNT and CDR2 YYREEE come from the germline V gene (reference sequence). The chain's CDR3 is CASSPGTSGRGVTDTQYF. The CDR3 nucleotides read TGTGCCAGCAGCCCAGGGACTAGCGGGAGGGGAGTCACAGATACGCAGTATTTT.

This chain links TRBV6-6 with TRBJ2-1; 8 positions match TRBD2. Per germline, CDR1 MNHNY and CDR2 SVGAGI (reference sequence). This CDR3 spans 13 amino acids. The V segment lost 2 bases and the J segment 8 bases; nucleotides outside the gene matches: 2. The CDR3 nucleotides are TGTGCCAGCAGTTACGCCGGGAGGGATGAGCAGTTCTTC. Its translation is CASSYAGRDEQFF.

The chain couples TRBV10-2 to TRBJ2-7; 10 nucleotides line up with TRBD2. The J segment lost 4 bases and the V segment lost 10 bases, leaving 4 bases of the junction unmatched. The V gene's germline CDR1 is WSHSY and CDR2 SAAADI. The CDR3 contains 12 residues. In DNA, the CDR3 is TGCGCCATCAAACTAGCGGGGTACGAGCAGTACTTC. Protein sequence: CAIKLAGYEQYF.

The CDR3 DNA sequence: TGTGCCAGCAGCTTGGGTCGCCAGGGGGCGATCCATGGCTACACCTTC. Its protein product is CASSLGRQGAIHGYTF. V is TRBV5-4 and J is TRBJ1-2, with 8 bases fitting TRBD1. There are 16 residues in the CDR3. Germline CDR1 SGHNT, CDR2 YYREEE (reference sequence). With 0 bases clipped from V and 6 bases from J, the junction kept 10 bases outside the gene matches.

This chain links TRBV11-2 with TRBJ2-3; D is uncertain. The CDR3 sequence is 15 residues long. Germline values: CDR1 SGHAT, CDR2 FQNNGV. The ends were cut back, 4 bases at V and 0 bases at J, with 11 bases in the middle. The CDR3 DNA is TGTGCCAGCAGCTCCACGTTGAGTAGCACAGATACGCAGTATTTT. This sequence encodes CASSSTLSSTDTQYF.

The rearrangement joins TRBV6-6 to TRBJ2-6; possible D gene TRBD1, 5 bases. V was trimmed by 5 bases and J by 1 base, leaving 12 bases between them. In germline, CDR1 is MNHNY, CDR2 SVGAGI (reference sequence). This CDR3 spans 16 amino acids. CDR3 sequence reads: CASSPYQGSGANVLTF. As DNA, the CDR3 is TGTGCCAGCAGTCCATACCAGGGTTCTGGGGCCAACGTCCTGACTTTC.

DNA for the CDR3: TGTGCCTGGAGTGTACAAACCAATCAGCCCCAGCATTTT. It encodes CAWSVQTNQPQHF. The rearrangement links TRBV30 to TRBJ1-5, with D unclear. The V gene lost 0 bases and the J gene lost 3 bases, with 6 bases spanning the gap. CDR1 is GTSNPN, CDR2 SVGIG, per germline (reference sequence). The CDR3 loop spans 13 amino acids.

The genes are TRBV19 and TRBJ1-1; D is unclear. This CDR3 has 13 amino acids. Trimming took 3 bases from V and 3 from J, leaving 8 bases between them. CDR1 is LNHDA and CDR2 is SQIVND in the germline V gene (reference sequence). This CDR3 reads CASSIGEDTEAFF. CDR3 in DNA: TGTGCCAGTAGTATCGGTGAGGACACTGAAGCTTTCTTT.

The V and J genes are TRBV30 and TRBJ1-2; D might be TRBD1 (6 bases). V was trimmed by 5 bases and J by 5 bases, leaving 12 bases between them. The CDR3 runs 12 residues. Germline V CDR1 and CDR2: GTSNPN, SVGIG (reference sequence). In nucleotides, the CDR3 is TGTGCCTGGGAGGACAGAAGTTATGGCTACACCTTC. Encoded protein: CAWEDRSYGYTF.

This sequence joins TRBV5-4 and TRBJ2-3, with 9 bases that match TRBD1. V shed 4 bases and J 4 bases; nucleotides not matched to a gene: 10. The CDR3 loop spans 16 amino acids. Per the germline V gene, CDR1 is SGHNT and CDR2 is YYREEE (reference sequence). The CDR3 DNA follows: TGTGCCAGCAGCCTATCCGGGACAGGGCAATCAGATACGCAGTATTTT. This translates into CASSLSGTGQSDTQYF.

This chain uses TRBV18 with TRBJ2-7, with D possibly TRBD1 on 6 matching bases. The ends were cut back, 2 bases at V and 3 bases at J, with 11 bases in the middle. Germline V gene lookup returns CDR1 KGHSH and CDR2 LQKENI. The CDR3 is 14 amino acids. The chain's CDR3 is CASSPSDRHYEQYF. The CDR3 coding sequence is TGTGCCAGCTCACCATCGGACAGACACTACGAGCAGTACTTC.

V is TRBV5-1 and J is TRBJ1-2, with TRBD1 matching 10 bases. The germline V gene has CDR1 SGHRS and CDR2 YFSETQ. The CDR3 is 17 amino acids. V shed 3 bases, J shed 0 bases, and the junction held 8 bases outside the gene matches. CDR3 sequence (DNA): TGCGCCAGCAGCTCCGGACAGGGGGTGTTAGCTAACTATGGCTACACCTTC. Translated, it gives CASSSGQGVLANYGYTF.

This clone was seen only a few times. CDR3 in amino acids: CASSSDMGPEQYF. CDR3 sequence (DNA): TGCGCCAGCAGCTCGGACATGGGGCCCGAGCAGTACTTC. The chain links TRBV5-1 to TRBJ2-7; tentatively, D is TRBD1 (5 bases). The length of the CDR3 is 13 residues. Germline V gene sequence: CDR1 SGHRS, CDR2 YFSETQ. V was shortened by 3 bases and J by 6 bases, with 13 bases between the two germline ends. Full variable domain (outside the CDR3, taken from reference TRBV5-1 and TRBJ2-7): KAGVTQTPRYLIKTRGQQVTLSCSPISGHRSVSWYQQTPGQGLQFLFEYFSETQRNKGNFPGRFSGRQFSNSRSEMNVSTLELGDSALYLCASSSDMGPEQYFGPGTRLTVT.

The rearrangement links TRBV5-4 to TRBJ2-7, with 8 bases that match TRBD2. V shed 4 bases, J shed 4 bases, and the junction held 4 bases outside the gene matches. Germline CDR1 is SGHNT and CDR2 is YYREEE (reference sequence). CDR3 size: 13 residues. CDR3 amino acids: CASSPGLAYEQYF. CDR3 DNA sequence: TGTGCCAGCAGCCCAGGACTAGCTTACGAGCAGTACTTC.